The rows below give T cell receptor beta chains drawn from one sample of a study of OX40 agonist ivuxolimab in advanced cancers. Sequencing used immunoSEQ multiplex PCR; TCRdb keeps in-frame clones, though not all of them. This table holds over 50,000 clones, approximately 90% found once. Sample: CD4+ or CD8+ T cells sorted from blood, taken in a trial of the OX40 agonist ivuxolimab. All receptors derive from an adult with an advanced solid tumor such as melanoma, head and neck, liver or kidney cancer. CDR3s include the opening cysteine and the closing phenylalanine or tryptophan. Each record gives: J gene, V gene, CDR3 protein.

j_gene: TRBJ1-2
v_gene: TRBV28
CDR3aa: CASRTGTTPYGYTF

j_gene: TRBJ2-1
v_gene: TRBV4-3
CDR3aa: CASSQDRNYNEQFF

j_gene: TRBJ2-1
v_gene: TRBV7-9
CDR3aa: CASSPDSRSAEQFF

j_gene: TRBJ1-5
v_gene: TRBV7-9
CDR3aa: CASSPDARQPQHF

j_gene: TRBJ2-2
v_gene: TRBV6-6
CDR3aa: CASRVAGLAGAIELFF

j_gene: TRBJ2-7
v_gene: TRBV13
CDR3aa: CASSSTGGEQYF

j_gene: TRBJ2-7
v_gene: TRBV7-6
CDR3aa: CASSLGVNEQYF

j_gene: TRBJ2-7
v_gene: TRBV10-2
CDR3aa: CASSEALAGWEQYF

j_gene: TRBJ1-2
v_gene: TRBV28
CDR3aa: CASSLGGGAGGNYGYTF

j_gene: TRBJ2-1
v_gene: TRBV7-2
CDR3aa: CASSQIRDSFDNEQFF

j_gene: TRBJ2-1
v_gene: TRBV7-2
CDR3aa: CASRPPGQVNNEQFF

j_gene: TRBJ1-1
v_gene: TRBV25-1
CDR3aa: CASSEFGTEAEAFF

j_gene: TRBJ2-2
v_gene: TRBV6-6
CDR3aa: CASSHTGELFF

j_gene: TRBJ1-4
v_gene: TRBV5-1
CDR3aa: CASRGGPSEKLFF

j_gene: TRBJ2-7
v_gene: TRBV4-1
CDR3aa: CASSQVVTSGSHEQYF

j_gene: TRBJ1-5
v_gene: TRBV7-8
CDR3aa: CASSHQYQPQHF

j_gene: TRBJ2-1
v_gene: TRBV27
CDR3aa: CASSLSVGQGAYEQFF

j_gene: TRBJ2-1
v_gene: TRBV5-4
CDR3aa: CASSLNLDYYNEQFF

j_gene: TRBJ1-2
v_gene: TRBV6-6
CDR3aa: CASSYSEGNSGYTF

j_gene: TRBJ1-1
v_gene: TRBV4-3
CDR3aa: CASSQGKGFHSFF

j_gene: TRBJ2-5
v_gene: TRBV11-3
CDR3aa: CASSQVLTGETQYF

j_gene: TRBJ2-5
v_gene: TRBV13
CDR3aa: CASSLGRGGLVETQYF

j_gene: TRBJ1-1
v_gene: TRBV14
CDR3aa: CASSQETGNTEAFF

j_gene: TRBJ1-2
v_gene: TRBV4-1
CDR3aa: CAGSQDLGDGYGYTF

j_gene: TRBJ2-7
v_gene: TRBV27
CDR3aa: CASKGVPYEQYF

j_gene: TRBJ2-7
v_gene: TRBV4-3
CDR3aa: CASSHTGTDNSYEQYF

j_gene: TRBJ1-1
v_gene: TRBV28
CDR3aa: CASSFGQTNTEAFF